Listed here are 23 T cell receptor beta chains from one sample, sequenced in a study of spatial heterogeneity in lung cancer. Described time point: sample taken at primary tumor resection. Whole RNA was taken from tumor, nontumor lung or frozen PBMC; it was then sequenced unsorted. A single record per CDR3 protein comes from TCRdb applying MiXCR to the 5' RACE reads. Among about 48,000 distinct CDR3 sequences listed, less than 5.5% were seen once. Sequenced material: PBMCs, taken at surgery. The receptors shown here come from a male donor with early-stage non-small cell lung cancer.

Many counts were recorded for this clonotype. This rearrangement joins TRBV3-1 to TRBJ1-5; D is unclear. Trimming removed 3 bases from V and 1 base from J, with 4 bases in between. Germline assignment: CDR1 LGHDT and CDR2 YNNKEL (reference sequence). The CDR3 sequence is 13 residues long. CDR3 in DNA: TGTGCCAGCAGCCAGAAAAGCAATCAGCCCCAGCATTTT. Its translation is CASSQKSNQPQHF.

This clonotype has at least ten counts. V is TRBV27 and J is TRBJ1-2; D remains unclear. V lost 8 bases and J 9 bases, leaving 4 bases between the germline ends. Germline V gives CDR1 MNHEY, CDR2 SMNVEV (reference sequence). The CDR3 is 8 amino acids. CDR3 DNA: TGTGCCAGCCGAAGCTACACCTTC. Translation gives CASRSYTF.

This clonotype was observed many times. The genes are TRBV7-9 and TRBJ1-4, with a weak D call TRBD1 (5 bases). CDR1 is SEHNR and CDR2 is FQNEAQ in the germline V gene (reference sequence). The V and J ends lost 5 bases and 8 bases respectively, with 15 bases between them. The CDR3 is made up of 14 amino acids. The CDR3 DNA follows: TGTGCCAGCAGCCAAGGGGCGCGAACCGAAAAACTGTTTTTT. It is translated as CASSQGARTEKLFF.

Ten or more counts support this clonotype. The chain is built from TRBV9 and TRBJ2-2; 7 bases are shared with TRBD2. The CDR3 runs 16 residues. Trimming cost V 2 bases and J 5 bases; bases outside gene matches: 9. The germline CDR1 and CDR2 sequences are SGDLS and YYNGEE. The CDR3 nucleotides are TGTGCCAGCAGCGTCTGGGGAGGGCACGGTACCGGGGAGCTGTTTTTT. Amino acids: CASSVWGGHGTGELFF.

This clonotype was recorded at least ten times. This chain joins TRBV11-2 and TRBJ1-5; D ambiguous. The CDR3 has 12 residues. CDR1 is SGHAT, CDR2 FQNNGV, per germline. V lost 6 bases and J 2 bases, leaving 5 bases between the germline ends. This chain's CDR3 is CASSRGNQPQHF. As DNA, the CDR3 is TGTGCCAGCAGTAGGGGCAATCAGCCCCAGCATTTT.

This clonotype has only a few counts. V and J are TRBV7-8 and TRBJ2-7; TRBD2 aligns across 9 bases. This CDR3 contains 15 residues. J gave up 0 bases and V 5 bases, and 5 bases lay outside the gene matches. Per germline, CDR1 SGHVS and CDR2 FQNEAQ. The CDR3 sequence: CASSQLAGRSYEQYF. The DNA of the CDR3 is TGTGCCAGCAGCCAGCTAGCGGGACGCTCCTACGAGCAGTACTTC.

This clonotype was picked up many times. The chain couples TRBV10-3 to TRBJ2-6; 12 bases map to TRBD1. Looked up from germline, CDR1 is ENHRY and CDR2 is SYGVKD. This CDR3 is 17 amino acids long. Germline trimming cut 1 base from V and 3 bases from J; bases unmatched to any gene: 1. The CDR3 DNA reads TGTGCCATCAGTGAGTGGGACAGGGGGCTTGGGGCCAACGTCCTGACTTTC. It specifies CAISEWDRGLGANVLTF.

This clonotype was counted ten times or more. In DNA, the CDR3 is TGCGCCAGTGCCGAGGGGAGCTCCTACAATGAGCAGTTCTTC. Translating it yields CASAEGSSYNEQFF. The chain recombines TRBV5-1 with TRBJ2-1, with D perhaps being TRBD1 or TRBD2 (5 bases each). Germline CDR1 SGHRS, CDR2 YFSETQ. With 8 bases removed from V and 0 bases from J, the gap between germline ends came to 12 bases. The CDR3 has 14 residues.

The chain combines TRBV9 with TRBJ2-3, with D tentatively TRBD1 (7 bases). The CDR3 has 16 amino acids. Trimming left V 0 bases short and J 1 base short, with 12 bases between. The germline gives CDR1 SGDLS, CDR2 YYNGEE. CDR3 protein: CASSVGRGQGTDTQYF. CDR3 DNA: TGTGCCAGCAGCGTAGGGAGGGGGCAAGGCACAGATACGCAGTATTTT. Filled out from reference TRBV9 and TRBJ2-3, the complete variable domain reads DSGVTQTPKHLITATGQRVTLRCSPRSGDLSVYWYQQSLDQGLQFLIQYYNGEERAKGNILERFSAQQFPDLHSELNLSSLELGDSALYFCASSVGRGQGTDTQYFGPGTRLTVL.

By frequency in the sample, this clonotype is medium-sized. The gene calls are TRBV20-1 and TRBJ1-6; 9 positions match TRBD1. V was pared by 1 base and J by 7 bases, with 2 bases of the junction left unmatched. The CDR3 is 14 residues long. Per germline, CDR1 DFQATT and CDR2 SNEGSKA (reference sequence). The CDR3 DNA reads TGCAGTGCTAGAGGGACAGGGGTAAATTCACCCCTCCACTTT. This codes for CSARGTGVNSPLHF.

Many counts were recorded for this clonotype. The chain joins TRBV27 to TRBJ2-7, with a tentative D call TRBD2 (6 bases). Germline values: CDR1 MNHEY, CDR2 SMNVEV (reference sequence). This CDR3 region has 17 residues. Deletions cut 3 bases from V and 0 bases from J, with 18 bases between. The CDR3 sequence: CASSFRAREVSSYEQYF. For the CDR3, the DNA is TGTGCCAGCAGTTTCCGCGCGAGGGAGGTGAGCTCCTACGAGCAGTACTTC.

In this sample, this clonotype turned up many times. CDR3 amino acids: CASMRGRGYEQYF. The CDR3 region has the DNA TGTGCCAGCATGAGAGGCAGGGGCTACGAGCAGTACTTC. The genes are TRBV28 and TRBJ2-7, with D possibly TRBD1 on 6 matching bases. The germline gives CDR1 MDHEN, CDR2 SYDVKM. The CDR3 sequence is 13 residues long. V lost 7 bases and J 3 bases, leaving 13 bases between the germline ends.

There are many counts of this clonotype. The rearrangement joins TRBV6-1 to TRBJ2-3, with TRBD2 identical over 13 bases. V lost 6 bases, J lost 2 bases, and 8 bases stayed unmatched. The CDR3 has 17 residues. Looked up from germline, CDR1 is MNHNS and CDR2 is SASEGT. The CDR3 is CASRVLAGGIYTDTQYF. Written as DNA, the CDR3 is TGTGCCAGCAGGGTACTAGCGGGAGGGATATACACAGATACGCAGTATTTT.

This clonotype has a handful of counts. The CDR3 spells CASSTREAYEQYF. The CDR3 DNA reads as TGCGCCAGCAGCACCAGGGAGGCCTACGAGCAGTACTTC. The chain recombines TRBV5-1 with TRBJ2-7, with D possibly TRBD2 on 6 matching bases. The CDR3 runs 13 residues. Trimming cost V 4 bases and J 2 bases, with 10 bases left between them. The germline CDR1 and CDR2 sequences are SGHRS and YFSETQ.

Ten or more counts support this clonotype. This chain joins TRBV9 and TRBJ1-2; D might be TRBD1 (5 bases). CDR1 SGDLS and CDR2 YYNGEE come from the germline V gene. CDR3 length: 13 residues. The V end was cut by 4 bases, the J end by 4 bases, with 11 bases between. Here the CDR3 reads CASSPPGGYGYTF. CDR3 DNA: TGTGCCAGCAGCCCCCCCGGGGGCTATGGCTACACCTTC.

This clonotype has ten or more counts. One junction end does not reproduce the germline sequence, and a read error may be involved. The V and J genes are TRBV12-3 or TRBV12-4 and TRBJ2-7, with 9 nucleotides matching TRBD2. This CDR3 region has 12 residues. In DNA, the CDR3 is TGTGCCAGCAGTCTAGCGGGAAACGAGCAGTACTTC. Protein sequence: CASSLAGNEQYF.

Ten or more counts support this clonotype. CDR3 in DNA: TGTGCCAGCAGCCAGACCGGGACAGGGTCGAATGAGCAGTTCTTC. Translating gives CASSQTGTGSNEQFF. The V and J genes are TRBV5-4 and TRBJ2-1, with 9 nucleotides matching TRBD1. The length of the CDR3 is 15 residues. Per germline, CDR1 SGHNT and CDR2 YYREEE (reference sequence). The J segment lost 7 bases and the V segment lost 4 bases, leaving 9 bases of the junction unmatched.

This clonotype was seen many times. The chain employs TRBV11-2 and TRBJ1-6, with D unclear. The V end was cut by 2 bases, the J end by 7 bases, with 12 bases between. This CDR3 comprises 15 residues. Germline V CDR1 and CDR2: SGHAT, FQNNGV. DNA for the CDR3: TGTGCCAGCAGCTTACGGGCAGGCGACAATTCACCCCTCCACTTT. It codes for CASSLRAGDNSPLHF.

This clonotype occurred many times. This chain uses TRBV6-1 with TRBJ2-3, with unresolved D. Germline CDR1 reads MNHNS; CDR2 reads SASEGT. There are 14 residues in the CDR3. V lost 4 bases and J lost 1, with 9 bases in between. CDR3 loop: CASSAALGTDTQYF. Here the CDR3 DNA reads TGTGCCAGCAGTGCAGCTCTGGGCACAGATACGCAGTATTTT.

This clonotype has only a few counts. The junction and the germline gene differ at one end; a read error may be behind it. The chain employs TRBV27 and TRBJ2-5; 10 nucleotides line up with TRBD1. CDR1 and CDR2 (germline): MNHEY, SMNVEV (reference sequence). This CDR3 has 21 residues. CDR3 DNA: TGTGCCAGCAGCAAACTTGGGACAGGGGTCCCTCGGGCCCTCGGCGAAGAGGCCCAGTACTTC. Its translation is CASSKLGTGVPRALGEEAQYF.

The rearrangement uses TRBV27 and TRBJ1-6; 11 bases match TRBD1. Germline V gene lookup returns CDR1 MNHEY and CDR2 SMNVEV (reference sequence). CDR3 length: 15 amino acids. J was trimmed by 10 bases and V by 5 bases; bases with no gene match: 7. CDR3 bases: TGTGCCAGCAGTCCCTGGACAGGGGGCGAATCACCCCTCCACTTT. Translation gives CASSPWTGGESPLHF.

This chain uses TRBV29-1 with TRBJ2-3; D call uncertain. Per the germline V gene, CDR1 is SQVTM and CDR2 is ANQGSEA. The CDR3 sequence is 14 residues long. The V and J ends lost 2 bases and 6 bases respectively, with 15 bases between them. The chain's CDR3 is CSVEFSRSPDTQYF. DNA for the CDR3: TGCAGCGTTGAATTTAGCAGGAGTCCTGATACGCAGTATTTT.

This clonotype was seen at least ten times. This sequence joins TRBV12-3 or TRBV12-4 and TRBJ2-7; 9 nucleotides agree with TRBD1. The CDR3 runs to 16 residues. With V trimmed by 6 bases and J by 1 base, 10 bases remained unmatched. CDR3 DNA sequence: TGTGCCAGCAGCCCACGGGGGACAGGGCCTTCCTACGAGCAGTACTTC. Residues: CASSPRGTGPSYEQYF.